This record covers a single T cell receptor (beta chain). Authors' processing steps: Cell counts per sample came from amplifying reference gene primers. The assay was immunoSEQ multiplex PCR, and TCRdb's table has in-frame clones only and misses some. V, J and clone size are those of that table, while D and trimming were read from the DNA. This sample has about 95,000 clones, with roughly 80% found just once. These data are taken from a study of blood T cell repertoires in COVID-19. The length of the CDR3 is 14 residues. Trimming stripped 0 bases from V and 4 bases from J, with 6 bases between. Germline V lookup: CDR1 MGHRA, CDR2 YSYEKL.

V gene TRBV4-1 combines with J gene TRBJ2-2; D gene uncertain. The sequence was collected from an elderly man with COVID-19, enrolled during active disease. Sequences were obtained from peripheral blood. CDR3: CASSQEPSTGELFF. The CDR3 nucleotides are TGCGCCAGCAGCCAAGAGCCCAGCACCGGGGAGCTGTTTTTT.